The source of this T cell receptor (beta chain) is a study of blood T cell repertoires in COVID-19. On the study more broadly: Acute-phase and convalescent COVID-19 samples originated in the United States, Italy and Spain.

This table comes from immunoSEQ multiplex PCR, and its TCRdb copy is limited to in-frame clones, with some not included. The sample has fewer than 200,000 clones; 80% to 90% are singletons. From germline, CDR1 is MNHNS and CDR2 SASEGT. Trimming cost V 2 bases and J 7 bases, with 10 bases left between them. The CDR3 consists of 13 residues. The rearrangement links TRBV6-1 to TRBJ2-3, with D uncertain. What was sequenced was peripheral blood. This TCR came from a man aged 40-55 years who had recovered from COVID-19. CDR3: CASSEQRRNTQYF. CDR3 bases: TGTGCCAGCAGTGAACAGCGCAGAAATACGCAGTATTTT.